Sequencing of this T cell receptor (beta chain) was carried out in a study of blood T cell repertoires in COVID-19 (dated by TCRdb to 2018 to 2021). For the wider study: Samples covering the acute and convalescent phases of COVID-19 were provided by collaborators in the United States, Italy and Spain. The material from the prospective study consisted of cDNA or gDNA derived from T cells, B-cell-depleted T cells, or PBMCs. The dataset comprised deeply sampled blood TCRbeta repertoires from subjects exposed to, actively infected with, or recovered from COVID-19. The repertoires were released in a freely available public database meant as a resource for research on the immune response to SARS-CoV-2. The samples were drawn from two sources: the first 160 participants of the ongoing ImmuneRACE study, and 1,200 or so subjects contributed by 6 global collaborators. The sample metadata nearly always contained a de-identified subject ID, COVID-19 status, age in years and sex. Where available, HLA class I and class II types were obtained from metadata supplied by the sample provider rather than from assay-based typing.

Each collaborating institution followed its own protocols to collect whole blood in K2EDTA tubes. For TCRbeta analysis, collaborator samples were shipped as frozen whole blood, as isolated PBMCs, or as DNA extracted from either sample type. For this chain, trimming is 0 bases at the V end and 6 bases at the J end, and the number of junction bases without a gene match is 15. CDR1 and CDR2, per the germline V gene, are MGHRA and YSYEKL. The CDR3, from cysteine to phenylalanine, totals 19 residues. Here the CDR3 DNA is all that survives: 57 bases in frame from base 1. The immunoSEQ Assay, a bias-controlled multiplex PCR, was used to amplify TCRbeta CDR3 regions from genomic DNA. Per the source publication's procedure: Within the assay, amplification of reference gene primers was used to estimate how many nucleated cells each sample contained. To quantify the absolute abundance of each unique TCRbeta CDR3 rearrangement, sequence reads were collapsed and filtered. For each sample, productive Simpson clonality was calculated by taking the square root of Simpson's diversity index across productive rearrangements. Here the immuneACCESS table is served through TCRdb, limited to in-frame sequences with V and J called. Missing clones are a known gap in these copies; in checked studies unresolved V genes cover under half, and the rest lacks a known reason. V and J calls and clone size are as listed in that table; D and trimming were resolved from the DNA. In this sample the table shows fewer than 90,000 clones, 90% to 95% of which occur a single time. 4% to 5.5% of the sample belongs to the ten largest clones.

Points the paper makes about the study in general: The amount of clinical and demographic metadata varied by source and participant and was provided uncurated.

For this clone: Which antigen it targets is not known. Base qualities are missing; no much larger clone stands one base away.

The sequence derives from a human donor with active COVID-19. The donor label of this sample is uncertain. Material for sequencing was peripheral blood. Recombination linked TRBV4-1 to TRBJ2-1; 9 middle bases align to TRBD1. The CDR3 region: CASSQDRYTGGEFFNEQFF. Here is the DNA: TGCGCCAGCAGCCAAGACCGGTATACAGGGGGCGAGTTTTTCAATGAGCAGTTCTTC.